What follows describes a single TCR beta chain. Its antigen remains unknown. The sample comes from a study of cytomegalovirus exposure and HLA in healthy donors. The data were produced by immunoSEQ multiplex PCR, yet TCRdb's version contains in-frame clones alone and is incomplete. The sample consists of 300,000 to 450,000 clones, just over 85% of them appearing once. V was clipped by 4 bases and J by 1 base, with 11 bases between them. The germline CDR1 and CDR2 sequences are SGHRS and YFSETQ. The CDR3 sequence is 14 residues long. Study results and limitations: Within the approximately 130 validation repertoires, first-cohort TCR clusters tended to co-occur, according to a later analysis. 150 to 200 TCR beta chains were listed as cytomegalovirus-associated.

The sequenced sample consisted of PBMCs. This clonotype was obtained from a woman in her late teens or twenties in good health and CMV-seronegative. The chain carries TRBV5-1 and TRBJ2-5; tentatively, D is TRBD2 (6 bases). The CDR3 loop is CASSVEGIQETQYF. CDR3 nucleotides: TGCGCCAGCAGCGTGGAGGGGATCCAAGAGACCCAGTACTTC.